Listed below are T cell receptor beta chains from one sample, sequenced in a study of T-cell reconstitution after alpha-beta-depleted transplantation in children. MiXCR was run by TCRdb on the PCR reads, yielding one entry per CDR3 protein. The sample shows fewer than 1 million distinct CDR3 sequences, around 17% of them seen only once. The material sequenced was PBMCs, mostly from graft donor cells, taken 360 days after TCRalphabeta/CD19-depleted stem cell transplant. The origin of the receptors is a male patient under 18 who had a stem cell transplant for acute lymphoblastic leukemia, so the T cells may come from the graft donor. Both conserved end residues are part of each CDR3. The D gene is left open where the match is weak. Clone size is given for some rows only: seen once, a few or many times, or a class if the clone is expanded.

>TRBV9|.|TRBJ2-3|many
TGTGCCAGCAGCGACACAGGGAGCACAGATACGCAGTATTTT
CASSDTGSTDTQYF
>TRBV11-1|.|TRBJ2-1|few
TGTGCCAGCAGCTTAAGGCGGCCCCGCTCCTACAATGAGCAGTTCTTC
CASSLRRPRSYNEQFF
>TRBV5-5|.|TRBJ1-1|.
TGTGCCAGCAGCTTGGGCCCGGGGGCCACTGAAGCTTTCTTT
CASSLGPGATEAFF
>TRBV12-3/TRBV12-4|.|TRBJ2-2|many
TGTGCCAGCAGTTTTAAGGGGGGCGGGGAGCTGTTTTTT
CASSFKGGGELFF
>TRBV4-2|.|TRBJ2-7|.
TGTGCCAGCAGCCAAGATCTCAATTTCTACGAGCAGTACTTC
CASSQDLNFYEQYF
>TRBV7-6|.|TRBJ2-7|few
TGTGCCAGCAGCTTAGACGAAACTGGCTCCTACGAGCAGTACTTC
CASSLDETGSYEQYF
>TRBV7-3|TRBD2|TRBJ2-2|many
TGTGCCAGCAGCCAAAGGACTAGCGGCACCGGGGAGCTGTTTTTT
CASSQRTSGTGELFF
>TRBV14|.|TRBJ2-2|few
TGTGCCAGCAGCCTTGCGCGGTGGCCGGGGGAGCTGTTTTTT
CASSLARWPGELFF
>TRBV5-1|.|TRBJ2-3|.
TGCGCCAGTCGGAGGGCCGGGGATACGCAGTATTTT
CASRRAGDTQYF
>TRBV25-1|.|TRBJ1-4|few
TGTGCCAGCAGTGCTTGGAGCGAAAAACTGTTTTTT
CASSAWSEKLFF
>TRBV3-1|.|TRBJ1-2|many
TGTGCCAGCAGCCCACGAGGGATGTTCTATGGCTACACCTTC
CASSPRGMFYGYTF
>TRBV4-2|TRBD1|TRBJ1-5|.
TGTGCCAGCAGCCAACAGCCGGGACAGGGGTTTCAGCCCCAGCATTTT
CASSQQPGQGFQPQHF
>TRBV5-1|TRBD2|TRBJ2-1|few
TGCGCCAGCAACAAACTAGCGGGAGTAAATTGGATCACCTACAATGAGCAGTTCTTC
CASNKLAGVNWITYNEQFF
>TRBV27|TRBD1|TRBJ2-7|few
TGTGCCAGCAGTCCCCGGGACAGGGTAGTCCCCTACGAGCAGTACTTC
CASSPRDRVVPYEQYF
>TRBV25-1|.|TRBJ2-1|.
TGTGCCAGCAGTGAGGGACGAGGTCCTGCGCTGCAGTTCTTC
CASSEGRGPALQFF
>TRBV24-1|.|TRBJ2-5|.
TGTGCCACCAGTGATTCAGACGGTCGTCTAGAGACCCAGTACTTC
CATSDSDGRLETQYF
>TRBV29-1|TRBD2|TRBJ2-7|.
TGCAGCGTTGAAGCCGGGAGGGCCTACGAGCAGTACTTC
CSVEAGRAYEQYF
>TRBV5-1|TRBD2|TRBJ2-3|.
TGCGCCAGCAGCGAGGAAGAGCGGGGGAGCACAGATACGCAGTATTTT
CASSEEERGSTDTQYF